At least ten counts were recorded for the clone carrying this T cell receptor beta chain. Its target is not known. This sample stems from a study of T cells after posttransplantation cyclophosphamide. Study-wide findings and caveats: Recipient CMV seropositivity and CMV reactivation strongly tracked TRB clonality. Blood and skin or GI T cell repertoires showed limited TRB overlap.

CDR3 length: 13 residues. V dropped 6 bases and J dropped 6 bases, with 12 bases sitting between them. The V gene's germline CDR1 is MNHNS and CDR2 SASEGT. The method was immunoSEQ multiplex PCR; TCRdb's version includes in-frame clones alone and lacks a portion of them. There are 30,000 or so clones in the sample, none observed a single time. Specimen: PBMCs. This sequence originates from a woman between 55 and 75 years old in good health, CMV-negative, and a related stem cell transplant donor. The V call is TRBV6-1, the J call TRBJ1-5; D is unresolved. The CDR3 DNA sequence: TGTGCCAGCAGGTCCCAGGTCGGTCAGCCCCAGCATTTT. It specifies CASRSQVGQPQHF.